Shown below are 29 T cell receptor beta chains from a single sample sequenced in a study of T-cell reconstitution after alpha-beta-depleted transplantation in children. Using unique molecular identifiers, the investigators prepared the TCRbeta library. A single record per CDR3 protein comes from TCRdb applying MiXCR to the PCR reads. The top ten hold 5% to 6% of the sample, which has about 460,000 distinct CDR3 sequences, under 15% seen once. The source material was PBMCs from the stem cell graft donor, sampled from the stem cell graft. These receptors were obtained from a human donor who donated a stem cell graft to a child with combined immunodeficiency.

This clonotype was seen ten or more times. The rearrangement joins TRBV27 to TRBJ2-7, with D possibly being TRBD2 (6 bases). The V and J ends lost 3 bases and 6 bases respectively, with 15 bases between them. There are 14 residues in the CDR3. Germline assignment: CDR1 MNHEY and CDR2 SMNVEV (reference sequence). In DNA form, the CDR3 reads TGTGCCAGCAGTTTGGGCGGGATTGGCACCGAGCAGTACTTC. This gives the protein CASSLGGIGTEQYF.

The chain couples TRBV4-3 to TRBJ1-4, with 8 positions matching TRBD1. J gave up 3 bases and V 3 bases, and 6 bases lay outside the gene matches. CDR1 is LGHNA and CDR2 is YSLEER in the germline V gene. CDR3 length: 16 residues. The CDR3 is CASSHNQGAANEKLFF. CDR3 nucleotide sequence: TGCGCCAGCAGCCACAACCAGGGGGCTGCTAATGAAAAACTGTTTTTT.

This clonotype was picked up a small number of times. V and J are TRBV20-1 and TRBJ2-5; D uncertain. The CDR3 runs to 14 residues. In germline, CDR1 is DFQATT, CDR2 SNEGSKA (reference sequence). Deletions cut 6 bases from V and 0 bases from J, with 14 bases between. This chain's CDR3 is CSAQRTSYQETQYF. The CDR3 DNA follows: TGCAGTGCCCAAAGAACATCGTACCAAGAGACCCAGTACTTC.

This clonotype was detected ten times or more. V usage is TRBV20-1 and J usage is TRBJ2-3, with a weak D call TRBD2 (5 bases). V lost 4 bases and J 2 bases, leaving 16 bases between the germline ends. The CDR3 contains 15 residues. Germline V gene lookup returns CDR1 DFQATT and CDR2 SNEGSKA (reference sequence). The CDR3 bases are TGCAGTGCTAAACGGGGTGTACCCCTCACAGATACGCAGTATTTT. It yields the protein CSAKRGVPLTDTQYF.

This clonotype was seen a handful of times. The V call is TRBV7-2, the J call TRBJ2-7; 10 bases are a match to TRBD2. The V and J ends lost 1 base and 7 bases, in that order; junction bases with no gene match: 7. CDR3 size: 15 residues. Germline CDR1 reads SGHTA; CDR2 reads FQGNSA. CDR3 region: CASSLDASGGWEQYF. For the CDR3, the DNA is TGTGCCAGCAGCTTAGATGCTAGCGGGGGTTGGGAGCAGTACTTC.

This clonotype was found many times. This chain uses TRBV28 with TRBJ2-2, with 7 positions matching TRBD2. The V gene's germline CDR1 is MDHEN and CDR2 SYDVKM. The V segment lost 5 bases and the J segment 4 bases; nucleotides outside the gene matches: 13. The CDR3 runs 17 residues. This chain's CDR3 is CASSPAGRRGSTGELFF. Written as DNA, the CDR3 is TGTGCCAGCAGTCCAGCGGGGCGGCGGGGGTCCACCGGGGAGCTGTTTTTT.

The sample holds a few counts of this clonotype. V usage is TRBV7-3 and J usage is TRBJ2-7; a possible D gene is TRBD1 (5 bases). The V end lost 5 bases, the J end lost 5 bases, and 13 bases lay between the germline ends. The CDR3 runs 13 residues. Germline loops: CDR1 SGHTA, CDR2 FQGTGA. The DNA of the CDR3 is TGTGCCAGCAGCCCTGGACACGGCGACGAGCAGTACTTC. Protein sequence: CASSPGHGDEQYF. The full variable domain, rest sourced from reference TRBV7-3 and TRBJ2-7, is GAGVSQTPSNKVTEKGKYVELRCDPISGHTALYWYRQSLGQGPEFLIYFQGTGAADDSGLPNDRFFAVRPEGSVSTLKIQRTERGDSAVYLCASSPGHGDEQYFGPGTRLTVT.

The rearrangement links TRBV7-2 to TRBJ2-1, with 12 bases identical to TRBD2. V gave up 5 bases and J gave up 4 bases; unmatched junction bases: 9. Germline V gene sequence: CDR1 SGHTA, CDR2 FQGNSA. The CDR3 spans 17 residues. CDR3 sequence reads: CASSQQVGLAGYNEQFF. DNA for the CDR3: TGTGCCAGCAGCCAACAAGTCGGACTAGCGGGATACAATGAGCAGTTCTTC.

This clonotype has at least ten counts. The chain couples TRBV9 to TRBJ2-3, with TRBD2 as a possible D gene (6 bases). V lost 0 bases to trimming and J lost 2 bases, with 10 bases between them. The CDR3 loop spans 15 amino acids. Per germline, CDR1 SGDLS and CDR2 YYNGEE. The CDR3: CASSVDGGTTDTQYF. CDR3 nucleotides: TGTGCCAGCAGCGTAGATGGCGGGACCACAGATACGCAGTATTTT. Supplemented by reference TRBV9 and TRBJ2-3, the full variable domain reads DSGVTQTPKHLITATGQRVTLRCSPRSGDLSVYWYQQSLDQGLQFLIQYYNGEERAKGNILERFSAQQFPDLHSELNLSSLELGDSALYFCASSVDGGTTDTQYFGPGTRLTVL.

This clonotype has more than one count but fewer than ten. The chain employs TRBV6-2 or TRBV6-3 and TRBJ2-7, with 7 bases lining up with TRBD2. V gave up 7 bases and J gave up 0 bases; unmatched junction bases: 6. The length of the CDR3 is 14 residues. Germline V gene data show CDR1 as MNHEY and CDR2 as SVGEGT. CDR3 nucleotides: TGTGCCAGCATTCAGAGCGGGGACTCCTACGAGCAGTACTTC. Translation: CASIQSGDSYEQYF.

The chain has TRBV12-3 or TRBV12-4 and TRBJ2-2, with D perhaps matching TRBD2 (7 bases). The CDR3 is 14 residues long. Between the trimmed V and J ends, which lost 6 bases and 7 bases, there was a span of 15 bases. The CDR3 is CASRPGGPRGELFF. CDR3 nucleotide sequence: TGTGCCAGCAGACCGGGGGGCCCTCGCGGGGAGCTGTTTTTT.

At least ten counts were recorded for this clonotype. The rearrangement joins TRBV28 to TRBJ2-7, with unresolved D. The CDR3 totals 12 residues. Trimming took 8 bases from V and 6 from J, leaving 14 bases between them. CDR1 is MDHEN and CDR2 is SYDVKM in the germline V gene. The chain's CDR3 is CASRTSMGEQYF. The CDR3 DNA sequence: TGTGCCAGCCGTACCTCCATGGGCGAGCAGTACTTC.

In this sample, this clonotype turned up a few times. The chain joins TRBV28 to TRBJ1-2; perhaps TRBD1 as D (5 bases). V dropped 6 bases and J dropped 4 bases, with 9 bases sitting between them. CDR3 length: 12 amino acids. The germline V gene encodes CDR1 MDHEN and CDR2 SYDVKM. CDR3 coding DNA: TGTGCCAGCAGCCGGGACCCCTATGGCTACACCTTC. It codes for CASSRDPYGYTF.

This clonotype has just a few counts. CDR3 bases: TGTGCCTGGGTGTCCTTGGGGGGCACAGATACGCAGTATTTT. It is translated as CAWVSLGGTDTQYF. The chain is built from TRBV30 and TRBJ2-3; possibly TRBD1 or TRBD2 for D (5 bases each). Germline CDR1 is GTSNPN and CDR2 is SVGIG (reference sequence). Between the trimmed V and J ends, which lost 5 bases and 1 base, there was a span of 13 bases. The CDR3 runs 14 residues. The whole variable domain, filled in from reference TRBV30 and TRBJ2-3, reads SQTIHQWPATLVQPVGSPLSLECTVEGTSNPNLYWYRQAAGRGLQLLFYSVGIGQISSEVPQNLSASRPQDRQFILSSKKLLLSDSGFYLCAWVSLGGTDTQYFGPGTRLTVL.

This clonotype has a count of ten or more. This chain uses TRBV5-1 with TRBJ2-1, with 7 bases fitting TRBD1. V was clipped by 4 bases and J by 9 bases; unmatched bases: 25. The CDR3 extends over 19 amino acids. Germline loops: CDR1 SGHRS, CDR2 YFSETQ. The CDR3 DNA follows: TGCGCCAGCAGCGACGGCAAGACAGGGCTTCTTGGTTTGAGGAGTGAGCAGTTCTTC. As protein: CASSDGKTGLLGLRSEQFF.

The genes are TRBV12-3 or TRBV12-4 and TRBJ2-1; D is unresolved. V lost 6 bases and J lost 6, with 15 bases in between. CDR3 size: 14 residues. The DNA for the CDR3 is TGTGCCAGCAGCCCCGGTTTAAGCCCCAATGAGCAGTTCTTC. Encoded protein: CASSPGLSPNEQFF.

This clonotype was seen at least ten times. The chain couples TRBV4-3 to TRBJ2-7; TRBD2 matches at 8 bases. This CDR3 spans 15 amino acids. J was trimmed by 2 bases and V by 1 base; bases with no gene match: 4. Germline V CDR1 and CDR2: LGHNA, YSLEER. CDR3 in amino acids: CASSQVAREAYEQYF. The CDR3 DNA sequence: TGCGCCAGCAGCCAAGTGGCGCGGGAGGCCTACGAGCAGTACTTC.

This clonotype occurred a few times. The chain uses TRBV7-9 and TRBJ1-5; D possibly corresponds to TRBD1 (5 bases). Germline V gene lookup returns CDR1 SEHNR and CDR2 FQNEAQ (reference sequence). V lost 3 bases and J lost 2, with 11 bases in between. The length of the CDR3 is 15 residues. The CDR3 here is CASSLDGAGNQPQHF. CDR3 bases: TGTGCCAGCAGCTTGGATGGGGCGGGCAATCAGCCCCAGCATTTT.

This clonotype was counted between two and nine times. V usage is TRBV4-2 and J usage is TRBJ2-7; D is possibly TRBD2 (6 bases). This CDR3 has 16 residues. Trimming left V 5 bases short and J 0 bases short, with 17 bases between. Germline CDR1 LGHNA, CDR2 YNFKEQ. Here the CDR3 DNA reads TGTGCCAGCAGCGGGGGGATGCGGGGAGACTCCTACGAGCAGTACTTC. It is translated as CASSGGMRGDSYEQYF.

About this clonotype itself: No conserved phenylalanine or tryptophan is present at the end of the CDR3, so a read error is the likely explanation. This chain connects TRBV5-1 to TRBJ2-5; D is undetermined. The germline V gene encodes CDR1 SGHRS and CDR2 YFSETQ. The CDR3 spans 14 residues. V lost 0 bases to trimming and J lost 6 bases, with 12 bases between them. CDR3 protein: CASSLGTSHQTQYV. The DNA of the CDR3 is TGCGCCAGCAGCTTGGGAACGAGCCATCAGACCCAGTACGTC.

This clonotype occurred a few times. The genes are TRBV9 and TRBJ2-6; 8 bases are a match to TRBD1. This CDR3 region has 18 residues. CDR1 SGDLS and CDR2 YYNGEE come from the germline V gene. The junction had 6 bases not matched to a gene; V was cut back by 1 base and J by 0 bases. The CDR3 region is CASSVPGQGSSGANVLTF. The CDR3 DNA reads TGTGCCAGCAGCGTACCAGGACAGGGCTCCTCTGGGGCCAACGTCCTGACTTTC.

The CDR3 nucleotides are TGCGCCAGCAGCCAAGGGACAAGGATAACGAACGAAAAACTGTTTTTT. It codes for CASSQGTRITNEKLFF. V and J are TRBV4-3 and TRBJ1-4; perhaps TRBD1 as D (5 bases). Germline values: CDR1 LGHNA, CDR2 YSLEER. This CDR3 is built from 16 residues. V was clipped by 1 base and J by 8 bases, with 17 bases between them.

The rearrangement joins TRBV7-9 to TRBJ2-3, with no clear D. Trimming removed 5 bases at V and 2 bases at J, with 11 bases between. The V gene's germline CDR1 is SEHNR and CDR2 FQNEAQ (reference sequence). The CDR3 length is 14 residues. The CDR3 DNA is TGTGCCAGCAGCGCCGTCCTATACACAGATACGCAGTATTTT. It is translated as CASSAVLYTDTQYF.

This clonotype was seen a few times. The genes are TRBV6-1 and TRBJ2-1; 14 nucleotides agree with TRBD2. This CDR3 comprises 15 residues. Germline loops: CDR1 MNHNS, CDR2 SASEGT. V trimming: 6 bases; J trimming: 7 bases; junction bases outside the gene matches: 5. This CDR3 is CASSLTSGGVNEQFF. The DNA of the CDR3 is TGTGCCAGCAGCCTGACTAGCGGGGGGGTTAATGAGCAGTTCTTC.

CDR3: CASSWGPEGLTDTQYF. The CDR3 coding sequence is TGCGCCAGCAGCTGGGGACCGGAGGGGCTCACAGATACGCAGTATTTT. V and J are TRBV5-1 and TRBJ2-3, with TRBD2 as a possible D gene (6 bases). V lost 3 bases, J lost 2 bases, and 16 bases lay in between. This CDR3 has 16 amino acids. Per the germline V gene, CDR1 is SGHRS and CDR2 is YFSETQ.

The chain is built from TRBV20-1 and TRBJ2-7; 12 bases are a match to TRBD2. With 2 bases clipped from V and 4 bases from J, the junction kept 3 bases outside the gene matches. CDR3 length equals 14 residues. Germline CDR1 reads DFQATT; CDR2 reads SNEGSKA (reference sequence). CDR3 protein: CSARTSGRTYEQYF. The CDR3 DNA reads as TGCAGTGCTAGAACTAGCGGGAGGACTTACGAGCAGTACTTC.

This clonotype was found many times. V gene TRBV27 combines with J gene TRBJ2-7; perhaps TRBD1 as D (5 bases). Germline V lookup: CDR1 MNHEY, CDR2 SMNVEV (reference sequence). This CDR3 region has 13 residues. V lost 2 bases to trimming and J lost 7 bases, with 12 bases between them. CDR3 protein: CASSLSRAEEQYF. Written as DNA, the CDR3 is TGTGCCAGCAGTTTAAGCAGGGCGGAGGAGCAGTACTTC.

This clonotype came up many times. This chain connects TRBV20-1 to TRBJ2-3; D possibly corresponds to TRBD1 (7 bases). Trimming removed 2 bases from V and 0 bases from J, with 15 bases in between. Germline CDR1 is DFQATT and CDR2 is SNEGSKA (reference sequence). This CDR3 has 16 amino acids. The CDR3, as DNA: TGCAGTGCTAGACCCTCAGGGGGACTGAGCACAGATACGCAGTATTTT. Translation: CSARPSGGLSTDTQYF.

The chain employs TRBV5-1 and TRBJ2-1, with a weak D call TRBD1 (5 bases). Looked up from germline, CDR1 is SGHRS and CDR2 is YFSETQ. CDR3 size: 15 residues. Trimming removed 6 bases at V and 0 bases at J, with 13 bases between. In DNA form, the CDR3 reads TGCGCCAGCATGACAGAGACAAACTCCTACAATGAGCAGTTCTTC. Amino acids: CASMTETNSYNEQFF.